This entry concerns a single T cell receptor (beta chain). Its antigen is unknown. These data come from a study of T cell responses to AZD1222 COVID-19 vaccine. Germline V CDR1 and CDR2: LGHNA, YSLEER. Trimming shortened V by 5 bases and J by 0 bases, and 17 bases separated the two germline ends. This CDR3 comprises 16 residues. This table comes from immunoSEQ multiplex PCR, and its TCRdb copy is limited to in-frame clones, with some not included. The sample has about 72,000 clones, around 86% seen once. Overall study findings and caveats: Nearly half of spike-specific TCRs reportedly target unmutated variant regions. With dominance at 160-218 and 743-854, vaccine-associated CD4 TCRs spanned spike. Spike-specific TCR repertoires showed rising breadth and depth after two AZD1222 doses.

This TCR was sampled from an adult in good health. This material consisted of peripheral blood, taken on day 0 of AZD1222 vaccination. This sequence joins TRBV4-3 and TRBJ2-7, with D tentatively TRBD1 (6 bases). The CDR3 protein is CASSSLDRRDSYEQYF. The CDR3 DNA is TGCGCCAGCAGCTCCCTGGACAGACGAGACTCCTACGAGCAGTACTTC.